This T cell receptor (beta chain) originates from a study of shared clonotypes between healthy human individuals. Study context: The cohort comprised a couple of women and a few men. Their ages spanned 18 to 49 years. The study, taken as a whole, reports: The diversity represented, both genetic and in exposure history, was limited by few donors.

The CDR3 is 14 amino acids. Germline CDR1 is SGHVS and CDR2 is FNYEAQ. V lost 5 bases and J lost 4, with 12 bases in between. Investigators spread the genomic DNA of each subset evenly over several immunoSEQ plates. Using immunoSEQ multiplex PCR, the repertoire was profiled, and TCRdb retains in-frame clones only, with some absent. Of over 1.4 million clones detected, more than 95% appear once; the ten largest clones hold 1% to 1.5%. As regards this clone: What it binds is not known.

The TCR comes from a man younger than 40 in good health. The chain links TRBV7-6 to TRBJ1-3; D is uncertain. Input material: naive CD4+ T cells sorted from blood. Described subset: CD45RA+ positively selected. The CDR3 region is CASSREGRGNTIYF. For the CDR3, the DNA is TGTGCCAGCAGCCGCGAGGGAAGGGGAAACACCATATATTTT.